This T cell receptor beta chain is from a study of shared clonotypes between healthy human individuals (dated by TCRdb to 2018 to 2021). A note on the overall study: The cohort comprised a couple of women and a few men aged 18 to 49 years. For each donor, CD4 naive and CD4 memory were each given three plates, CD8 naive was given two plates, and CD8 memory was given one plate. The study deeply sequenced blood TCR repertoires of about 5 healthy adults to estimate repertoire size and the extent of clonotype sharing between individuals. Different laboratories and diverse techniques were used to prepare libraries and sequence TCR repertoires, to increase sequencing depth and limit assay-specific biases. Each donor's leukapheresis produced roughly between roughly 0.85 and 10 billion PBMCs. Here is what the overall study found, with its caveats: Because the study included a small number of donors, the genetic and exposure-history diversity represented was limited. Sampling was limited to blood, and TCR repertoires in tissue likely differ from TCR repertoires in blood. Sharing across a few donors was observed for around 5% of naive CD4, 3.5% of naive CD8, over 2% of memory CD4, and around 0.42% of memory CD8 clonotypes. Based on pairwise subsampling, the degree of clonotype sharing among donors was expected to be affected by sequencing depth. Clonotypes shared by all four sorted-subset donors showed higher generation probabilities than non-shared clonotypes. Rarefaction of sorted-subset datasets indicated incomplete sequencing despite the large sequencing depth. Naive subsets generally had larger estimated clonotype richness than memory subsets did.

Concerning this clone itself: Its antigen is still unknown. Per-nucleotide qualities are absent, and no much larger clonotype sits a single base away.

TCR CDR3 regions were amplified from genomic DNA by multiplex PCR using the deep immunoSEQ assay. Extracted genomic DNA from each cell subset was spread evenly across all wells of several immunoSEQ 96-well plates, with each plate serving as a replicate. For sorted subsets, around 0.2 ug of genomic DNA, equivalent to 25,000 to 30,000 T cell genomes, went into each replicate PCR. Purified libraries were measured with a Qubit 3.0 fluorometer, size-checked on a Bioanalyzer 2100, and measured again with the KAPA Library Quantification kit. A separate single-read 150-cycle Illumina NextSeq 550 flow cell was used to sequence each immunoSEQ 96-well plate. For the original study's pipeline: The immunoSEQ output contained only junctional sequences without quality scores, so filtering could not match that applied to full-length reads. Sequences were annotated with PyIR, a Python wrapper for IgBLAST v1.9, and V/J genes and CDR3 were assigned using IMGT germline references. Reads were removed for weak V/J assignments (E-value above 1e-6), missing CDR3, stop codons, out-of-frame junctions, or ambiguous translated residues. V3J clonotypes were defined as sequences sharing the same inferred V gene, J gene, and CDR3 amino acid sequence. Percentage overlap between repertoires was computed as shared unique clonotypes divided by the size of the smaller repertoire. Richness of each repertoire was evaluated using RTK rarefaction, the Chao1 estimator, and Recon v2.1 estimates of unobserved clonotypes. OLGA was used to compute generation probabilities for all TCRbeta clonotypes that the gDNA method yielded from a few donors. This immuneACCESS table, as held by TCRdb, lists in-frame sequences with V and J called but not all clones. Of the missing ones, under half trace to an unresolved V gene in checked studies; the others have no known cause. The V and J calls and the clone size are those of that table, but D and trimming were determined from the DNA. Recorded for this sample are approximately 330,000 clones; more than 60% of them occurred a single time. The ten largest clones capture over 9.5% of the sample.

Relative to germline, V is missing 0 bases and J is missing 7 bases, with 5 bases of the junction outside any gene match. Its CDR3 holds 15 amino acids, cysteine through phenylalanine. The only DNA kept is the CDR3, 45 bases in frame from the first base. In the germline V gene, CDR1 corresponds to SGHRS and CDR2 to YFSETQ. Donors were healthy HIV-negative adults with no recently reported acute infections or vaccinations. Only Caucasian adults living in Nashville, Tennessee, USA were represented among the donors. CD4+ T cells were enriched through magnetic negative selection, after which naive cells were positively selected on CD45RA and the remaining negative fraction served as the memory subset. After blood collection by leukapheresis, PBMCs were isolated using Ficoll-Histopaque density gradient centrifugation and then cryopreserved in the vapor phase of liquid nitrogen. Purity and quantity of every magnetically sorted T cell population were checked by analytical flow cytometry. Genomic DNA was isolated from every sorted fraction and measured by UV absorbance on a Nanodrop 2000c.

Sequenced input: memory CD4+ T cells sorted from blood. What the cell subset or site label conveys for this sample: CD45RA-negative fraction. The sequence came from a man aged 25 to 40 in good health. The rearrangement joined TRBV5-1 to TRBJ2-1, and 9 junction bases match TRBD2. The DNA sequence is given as TGCGCCAGCAGCTTGGTTAGCGGGAGTAGAAATGAGCAGTTCTTC. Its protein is CASSLVSGSRNEQFF.